Listed below are T cell receptor beta chains from one sample, sequenced in a study of blood T cell repertoires in COVID-19. Assay: immunoSEQ multiplex PCR; the TCRdb copy retains only in-frame clones and omits some. This table has over 200,000 clones, about nine tenths appearing once. Sequencing was done on a sample of PBMCs or T cells enriched from blood (not recorded which). These receptors originate from a man aged 18 to 30 who had recovered from COVID-19. Both conserved end residues are part of each CDR3. Fields, in order: J gene, V gene, CDR3 protein.

TRBJ2-3 TRBV5-1 CASSRLASGGATDTQYF
TRBJ1-3 TRBV14 CASSQATAGNTIYF
TRBJ1-6 TRBV6-5 CASRAQVYNSPLHF
TRBJ1-2 TRBV5-4 CASRIMGGPYGYTF
TRBJ1-1 TRBV25-1 CASSRGQGRNTEAFF
TRBJ2-1 TRBV6-1 CASSEAGGAKQFF
TRBJ2-6 TRBV28 CASSPWTGGKSGANVLTF
TRBJ2-2 TRBV10-3 CAISRSGTGTGELFF
TRBJ1-5 TRBV19 CASSIAGGAQPQHF
TRBJ1-2 TRBV28 CASSHGTAGNYGYTF
TRBJ2-7 TRBV18 CASSPGTDYEQYF
TRBJ2-1 TRBV30 CAWQGTSGNLDEQFF
TRBJ1-6 TRBV7-2 CASSLGFYNSYNSPLHF
TRBJ1-5 TRBV6-1 CASSEGRGRPLDQPQHF
TRBJ1-6 TRBV18 CASSLQGQGESPLHF
TRBJ1-2 TRBV6-5 CASSQTDSYYGYTF
TRBJ2-1 TRBV11-2 CASSLAVTYNEQFF
TRBJ2-5 TRBV2 CASSGTSGGRETQYF
TRBJ2-4 TRBV7-9 CASSSAGQGMRHIQYF
TRBJ1-4 TRBV30 CALEKGDEKLFF
TRBJ1-2 TRBV6-4 CASSPDWANYGYTF
TRBJ2-5 TRBV10-1 CASSENKPWETQYF
TRBJ2-1 TRBV4-2 CASSQEIGAGGNEQFF
TRBJ1-6 TRBV18 CASSPTGVYDNSPLHF
TRBJ2-3 TRBV19 CASHTGGPTDTQYF
TRBJ1-1 TRBV29-1 CSVAYRANTEAFF
TRBJ1-1 TRBV12-3/TRBV12-4 CASSTPGNTEAFF
TRBJ2-1 TRBV5-1 CASSLGSGLAGLDNEQFF
TRBJ2-1 TRBV10-3 CAISEPGELNEQFF
TRBJ1-6 TRBV14 CASSPGTSWPLHF
TRBJ1-5 TRBV6-4 CASSDADRGNQPQHF
TRBJ2-3 TRBV27 CASSLSTSIRTDTQYF
TRBJ2-7 TRBV7-8 CASSTRQGFHEQYF
TRBJ2-5 TRBV7-2 CASSFRTSGVETQYF
TRBJ2-1 TRBV5-4 CASSLSSTAYNEQFF
TRBJ1-4 TRBV5-1 CASSHLGTGEEKLFF
TRBJ1-2 TRBV7-9 CASSEEAGVRNLYGYTF
TRBJ1-4 TRBV7-8 CASSSTGGTNEKLFF
TRBJ1-2 TRBV4-1 CASSQDPGESYYGYTF
TRBJ2-7 TRBV7-8 CASSLAGFGGRSYEQYF
TRBJ2-7 TRBV19 CASAQGALGEQYF
TRBJ2-7 TRBV19 CASSLRSAGGHEQYF
TRBJ1-5 TRBV2 CASSAGLGNQPQHF
TRBJ2-7 TRBV27 CASSLDGGTYEQYF
TRBJ2-7 TRBV4-1 CASRALLTGRYEQYF
TRBJ1-2 TRBV5-8 CASSPAGNPYGYTF
TRBJ2-1 TRBV7-2 CASSLTTSGVLEQFF
TRBJ2-1 TRBV6-5 CASKAGVGEQFF
TRBJ2-7 TRBV19 CASSRDREDYEQYF
TRBJ2-6 TRBV7-9 CASSLAGTGASGANVLTF
TRBJ2-5 TRBV15 CATSRPGQQETQYF
TRBJ2-2 TRBV5-1 CASSFLADTHTGELFF